This note documents a single T cell receptor beta chain sequence. This sample is drawn from a study of blood T cell repertoires in COVID-19. For the study at large: PBMCs, B-cell-depleted T cells, or T cells were the source of the cDNA or gDNA that made up the material.

Trimming took 5 bases from V and 4 from J; bases not matched to a gene: 18. Germline loops: CDR1 SGHTA, CDR2 FQGNSA. The CDR3 runs to 18 residues. Participants were aged roughly 18 to 90 years from 20 to 30 US areas. Clinical history as reported by participants underpinned cohort assignment. In the authors' methods: Estimation of nucleated cell counts was performed using reference gene primer amplification. Using immunoSEQ multiplex PCR, the repertoire was profiled, and TCRdb retains in-frame clones only, with some absent. The DNA was the basis for D and trimming; V, J and clone size are from that table. The sample carries some 510,000 clones, roughly 90% recorded once.

The V gene is TRBV7-2, the J gene TRBJ1-1, with 8 nucleotides matching TRBD1. This receptor was taken from a woman in her thirties or forties who had recovered from COVID-19. Sequenced sample: PBMCs or T cells enriched from blood (not recorded which). The CDR3, as DNA: TGTGCCAGCAGCCGCATCACGTCGGCAGGGGGCGTGGGCACTGAAGCTTTCTTT. As protein: CASSRITSAGGVGTEAFF.